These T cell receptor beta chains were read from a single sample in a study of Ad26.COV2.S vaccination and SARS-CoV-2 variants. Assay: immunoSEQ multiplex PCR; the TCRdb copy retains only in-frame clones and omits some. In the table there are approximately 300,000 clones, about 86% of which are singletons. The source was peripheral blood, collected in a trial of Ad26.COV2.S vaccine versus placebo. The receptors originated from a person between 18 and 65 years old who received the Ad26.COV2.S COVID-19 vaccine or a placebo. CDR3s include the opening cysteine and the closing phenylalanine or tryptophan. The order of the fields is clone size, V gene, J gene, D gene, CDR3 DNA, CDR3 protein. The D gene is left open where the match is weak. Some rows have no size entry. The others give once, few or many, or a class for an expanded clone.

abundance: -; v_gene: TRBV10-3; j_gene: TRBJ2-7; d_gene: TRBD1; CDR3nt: TGTGCCATCAGTGTTGGACAGGGCTCCAACGAGCAGTACTTC; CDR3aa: CAISVGQGSNEQYF
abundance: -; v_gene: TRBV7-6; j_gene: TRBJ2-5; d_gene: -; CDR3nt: TGTGCCAGCAGCTTAGAGGGTGGGAGGTGGCAGACCCAGTACTTC; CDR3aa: CASSLEGGRWQTQYF
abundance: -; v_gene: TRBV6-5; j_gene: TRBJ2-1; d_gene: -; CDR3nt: TGTGCCACCAATCGAGGGCGAACCTACAATGAGCAGTTCTTC; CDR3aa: CATNRGRTYNEQFF
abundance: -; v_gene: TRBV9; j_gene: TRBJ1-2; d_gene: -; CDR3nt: TGTGCCAGCAGCGTAGAACCGAGACAGGACTACAATGGCTACACCTTC; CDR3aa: CASSVEPRQDYNGYTF
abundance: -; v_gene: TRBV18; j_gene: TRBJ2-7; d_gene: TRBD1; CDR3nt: TGTGCCAGCTCACCACAGGACAGGGAGCAGTACTTC; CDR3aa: CASSPQDREQYF
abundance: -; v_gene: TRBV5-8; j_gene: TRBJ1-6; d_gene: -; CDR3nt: TGTGCCAGCAGCCCAGAGAGACAGCTATATAATTCACCCCTCCACTTT; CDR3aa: CASSPERQLYNSPLHF
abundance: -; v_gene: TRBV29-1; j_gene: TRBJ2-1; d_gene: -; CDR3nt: TGCAGCGTTACACCTTACAATGAGCAGTTCTTC; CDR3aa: CSVTPYNEQFF
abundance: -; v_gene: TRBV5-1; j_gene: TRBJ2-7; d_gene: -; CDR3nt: TGCGCCAGCAGCTTGGCGGGGGACCTCTACGAGCAGTACTTC; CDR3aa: CASSLAGDLYEQYF
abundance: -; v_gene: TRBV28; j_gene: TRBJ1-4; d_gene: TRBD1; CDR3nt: TGTGCCAGCAGATCTGAGGGGGCTTATAATGAAAAACTGTTTTTT; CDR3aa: CASRSEGAYNEKLFF
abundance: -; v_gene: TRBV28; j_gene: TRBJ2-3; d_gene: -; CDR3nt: TGTGCCAGCAGTTTCCAACGGGGCGGGGCCTCAGATACGCAGTATTTT; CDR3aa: CASSFQRGGASDTQYF
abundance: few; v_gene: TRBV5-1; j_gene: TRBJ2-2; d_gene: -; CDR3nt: TGCGCCAGCTCCAACTTGCCGAACACCGGGGAGCTGTTTTTT; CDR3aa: CASSNLPNTGELFF
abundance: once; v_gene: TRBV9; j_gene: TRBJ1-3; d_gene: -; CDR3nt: TGTGCCAGCAGCGTAGGGGAGCCAGGAAACACCATATATTTT; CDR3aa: CASSVGEPGNTIYF
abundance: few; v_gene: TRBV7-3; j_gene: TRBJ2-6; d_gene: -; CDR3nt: TGTGCCAGCAGCCCACAGGCCTCTGGGGCCAACGTCCTGACTTTC; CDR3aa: CASSPQASGANVLTF
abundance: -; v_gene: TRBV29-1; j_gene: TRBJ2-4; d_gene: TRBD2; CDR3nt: TGCAGCGTGAGGGACTACCAGGTTCAGTACTTC; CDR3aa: CSVRDYQVQYF
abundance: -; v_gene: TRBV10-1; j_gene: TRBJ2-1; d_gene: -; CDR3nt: TGCGCCAGCAGTGAGCCCCTTTACAGGCCGCGCTACAATGAGCAGTTCTTC; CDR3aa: CASSEPLYRPRYNEQFF
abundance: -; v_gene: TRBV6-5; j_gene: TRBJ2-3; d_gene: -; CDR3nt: TGTGCCAGCCGGAAGGGCCCGGAGTCAGATACGCAGTATTTT; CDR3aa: CASRKGPESDTQYF
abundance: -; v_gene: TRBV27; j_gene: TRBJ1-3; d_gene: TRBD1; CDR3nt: TGTGCCAGCAGTAAAGGGGGACAGACCTACGGAAACACCATATATTTT; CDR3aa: CASSKGGQTYGNTIYF
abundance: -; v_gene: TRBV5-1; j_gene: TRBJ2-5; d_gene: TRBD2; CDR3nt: TGCGCCAGCAGCTTAGGGACTAGCGGGGCACAAGAGACCCAGTACTTC; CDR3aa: CASSLGTSGAQETQYF
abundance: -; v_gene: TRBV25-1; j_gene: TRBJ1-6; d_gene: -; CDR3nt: TGTGCCAGCAGTAGGGATTTTAATTCACCCCTCCACTTT; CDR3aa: CASSRDFNSPLHF
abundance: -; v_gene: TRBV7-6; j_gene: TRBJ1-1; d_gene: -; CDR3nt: TGTGCCAGCAGCTTGGGGGGGATTTACACTGAAGCTTTCTTT; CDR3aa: CASSLGGIYTEAFF
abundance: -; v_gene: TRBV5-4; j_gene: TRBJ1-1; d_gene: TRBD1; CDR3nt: TGTGCCAGCAGCGTAAGACAGGGGGTAGCTGAAGCTTTCTTT; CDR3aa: CASSVRQGVAEAFF
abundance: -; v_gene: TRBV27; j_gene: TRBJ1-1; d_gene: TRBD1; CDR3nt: TGTGCCAGCAGTTCCCTACCGGGGACAGGGAAGGCTGAAGCTTTCTTT; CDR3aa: CASSSLPGTGKAEAFF
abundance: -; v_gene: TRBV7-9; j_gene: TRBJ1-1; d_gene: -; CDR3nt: TGTGCCAGCAGTTTCGGGACGGTGAACACTGAAGCTTTCTTT; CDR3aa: CASSFGTVNTEAFF
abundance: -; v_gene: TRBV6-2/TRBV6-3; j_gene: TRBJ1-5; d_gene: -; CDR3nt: TGTGCCAGCAGTTGGGGGGCAGGGGCTCGCAATCAGCCCCAGCATTTT; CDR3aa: CASSWGAGARNQPQHF
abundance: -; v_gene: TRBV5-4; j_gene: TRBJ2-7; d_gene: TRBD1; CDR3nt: TGTGCCAGCAGCTTTGGAGGACAGGGGAGCGCCTACGAGCAGTACTTC; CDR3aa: CASSFGGQGSAYEQYF
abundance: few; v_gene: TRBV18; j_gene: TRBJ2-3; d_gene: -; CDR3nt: TGTGCCAGCTCACCCTCCGGGTCCCACACAGATACGCAGTATTTT; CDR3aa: CASSPSGSHTDTQYF
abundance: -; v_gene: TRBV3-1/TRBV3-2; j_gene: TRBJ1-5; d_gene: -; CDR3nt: TGTGCCAGCAGCCCACGACAATGCCAGCCCCAGCATTTT; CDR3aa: CASSPRQCQPQHF
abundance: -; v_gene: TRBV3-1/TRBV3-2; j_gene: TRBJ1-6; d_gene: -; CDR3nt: TGTGCCAGCAGCCAGTCAGATTATAATTCACCCCTCCACTTT; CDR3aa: CASSQSDYNSPLHF
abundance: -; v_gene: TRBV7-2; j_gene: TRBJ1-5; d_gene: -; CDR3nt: TGTGCCAGCAGCCCAAACAGGGTTACCAATCAGCCCCAGCATTTT; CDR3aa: CASSPNRVTNQPQHF
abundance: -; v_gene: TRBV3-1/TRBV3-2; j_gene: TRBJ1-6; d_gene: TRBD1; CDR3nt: TGTGCCAGCAGCCAAGACACAGGGGCCCGCCTCCACTTT; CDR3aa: CASSQDTGARLHF
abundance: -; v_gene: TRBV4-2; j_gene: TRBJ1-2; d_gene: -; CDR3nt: TGTGCCAGCAGCCAAGAGGCCGGACAGCCCTCTGGCTACACCTTC; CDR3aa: CASSQEAGQPSGYTF
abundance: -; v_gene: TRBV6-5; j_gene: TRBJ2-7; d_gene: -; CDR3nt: TGTGCCAGCAGGGGGATGGGAGCTTCCTACGAGCAGTACTTC; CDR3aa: CASRGMGASYEQYF
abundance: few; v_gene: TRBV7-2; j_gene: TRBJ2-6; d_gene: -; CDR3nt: TGTGCCAGCAGCTCGGCTGGGGCCAACGTCCTGACTTTC; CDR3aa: CASSSAGANVLTF
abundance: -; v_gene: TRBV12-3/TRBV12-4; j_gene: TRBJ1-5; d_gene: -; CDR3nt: TGTGCCAGCAGTTTAGAAGGGGCTCAGCCCCAGCATTTT; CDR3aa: CASSLEGAQPQHF
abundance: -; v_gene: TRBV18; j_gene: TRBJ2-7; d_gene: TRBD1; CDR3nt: TGTGCCAGCTCCGCCTTAGGGGACAGGGATTACGAGCAGTACTTC; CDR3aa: CASSALGDRDYEQYF
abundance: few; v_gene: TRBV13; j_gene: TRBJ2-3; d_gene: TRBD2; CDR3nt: TGTGCCAGCAGCCCACCCCAAACGGGACTAGCAGCAGATACGCAGTATTTT; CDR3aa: CASSPPQTGLAADTQYF
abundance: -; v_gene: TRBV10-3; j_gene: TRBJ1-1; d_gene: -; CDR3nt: TGTGCCATCAGTAGGGGTTCGAACACTGAAGCTTTCTTT; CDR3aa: CAISRGSNTEAFF
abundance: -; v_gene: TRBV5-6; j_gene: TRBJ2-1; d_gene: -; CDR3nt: TGTGCCAGCAGCTTGGCGGGGTACCATGAGCAGTTCTTC; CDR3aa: CASSLAGYHEQFF
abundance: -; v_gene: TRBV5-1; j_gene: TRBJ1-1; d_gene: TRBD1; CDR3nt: TGCGCCAGCAGCGGGACAGGGGCGGGGAACACTGAAGCTTTCTTT; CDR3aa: CASSGTGAGNTEAFF
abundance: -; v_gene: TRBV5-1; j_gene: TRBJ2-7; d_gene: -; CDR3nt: TGCGCCAGCAGCTTTTTACAGGGATCCTACGAGCAGTACTTC; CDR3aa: CASSFLQGSYEQYF
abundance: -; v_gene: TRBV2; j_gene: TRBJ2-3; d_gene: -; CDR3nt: TGTGCCAGCAGCCACCGACTAAGCGATCAATTCACAGATACGCAGTATTTT; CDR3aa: CASSHRLSDQFTDTQYF
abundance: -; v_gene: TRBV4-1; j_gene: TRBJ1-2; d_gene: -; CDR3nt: TGCGCCAGCAGTGAACAGACATGGGGATCTGGCTATGGCTACACCTTC; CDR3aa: CASSEQTWGSGYGYTF
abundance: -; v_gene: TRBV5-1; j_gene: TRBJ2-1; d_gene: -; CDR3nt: TGCGCCAGCAGCGTAGAACAGGGATTGGGCTACAATGAGCAGTTCTTC; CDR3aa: CASSVEQGLGYNEQFF
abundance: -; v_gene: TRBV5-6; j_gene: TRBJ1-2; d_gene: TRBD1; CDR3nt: TGTGCCAGCAGCTTGGCTCATCCAGGACAGGTCTATGGCTACACCTTC; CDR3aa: CASSLAHPGQVYGYTF
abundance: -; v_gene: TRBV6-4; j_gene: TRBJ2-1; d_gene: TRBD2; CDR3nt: TGTGCCAGCAGTCGGACTAGCGGGGGGGCCTACAATGAGCAGTTCTTC; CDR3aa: CASSRTSGGAYNEQFF
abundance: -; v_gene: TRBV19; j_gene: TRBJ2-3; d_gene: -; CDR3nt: TGTGCCAGTAGTACCCAAGGGGGTATGGGGGGCACAGATACGCAGTATTTT; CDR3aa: CASSTQGGMGGTDTQYF
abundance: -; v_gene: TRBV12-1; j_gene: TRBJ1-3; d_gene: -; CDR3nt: TGTGCCAGCAGCTTTAGGGGTAGGGGGGAAAGTGGAAACACCATATATTTT; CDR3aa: CASSFRGRGESGNTIYF